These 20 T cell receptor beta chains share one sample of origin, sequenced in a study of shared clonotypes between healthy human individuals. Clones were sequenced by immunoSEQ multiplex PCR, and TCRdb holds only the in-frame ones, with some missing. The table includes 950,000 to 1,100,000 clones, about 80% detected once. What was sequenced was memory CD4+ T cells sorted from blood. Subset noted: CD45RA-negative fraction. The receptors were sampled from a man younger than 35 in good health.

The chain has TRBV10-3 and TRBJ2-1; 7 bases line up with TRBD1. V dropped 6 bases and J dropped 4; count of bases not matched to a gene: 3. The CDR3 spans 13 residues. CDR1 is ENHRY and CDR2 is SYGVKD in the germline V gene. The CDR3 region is CAISGTAYNEQFF. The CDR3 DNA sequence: TGTGCCATCAGCGGGACAGCATACAATGAGCAGTTCTTC.

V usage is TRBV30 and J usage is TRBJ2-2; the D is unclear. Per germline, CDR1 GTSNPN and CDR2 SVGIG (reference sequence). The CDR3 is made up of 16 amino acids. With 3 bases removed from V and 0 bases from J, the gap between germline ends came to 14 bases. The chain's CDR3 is CAWSLDFNANTGELFF. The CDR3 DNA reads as TGTGCCTGGAGCCTCGACTTCAACGCGAACACCGGGGAGCTGTTTTTT.

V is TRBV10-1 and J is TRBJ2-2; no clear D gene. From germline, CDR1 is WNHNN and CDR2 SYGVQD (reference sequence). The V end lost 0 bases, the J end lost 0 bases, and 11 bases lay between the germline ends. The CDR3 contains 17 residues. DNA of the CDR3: TGCGCCAGCAGTGAGTCTGTGGGGAAAGCGAACACCGGGGAGCTGTTTTTT. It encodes CASSESVGKANTGELFF.

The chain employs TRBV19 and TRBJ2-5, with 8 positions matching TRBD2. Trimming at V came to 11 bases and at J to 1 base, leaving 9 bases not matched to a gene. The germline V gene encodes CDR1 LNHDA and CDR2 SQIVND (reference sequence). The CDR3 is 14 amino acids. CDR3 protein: CASSDGGVQETQYF. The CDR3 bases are TGTGCCTCCTCTGACGGGGGGGTCCAAGAGACCCAGTACTTC.

CDR3 DNA sequence: TGTGCCAGCAGCGGACTGCGGGGACTGGGTGAGCAGTTCTTC. It is translated as CASSGLRGLGEQFF. V gene TRBV2 combines with J gene TRBJ2-1, with a weak D call TRBD2 (6 bases). Germline V gene lookup returns CDR1 SNHLY and CDR2 FYNNEI. Trimming took off 6 bases at V and 9 bases at J, with 18 bases between the two ends. The CDR3 totals 14 residues.

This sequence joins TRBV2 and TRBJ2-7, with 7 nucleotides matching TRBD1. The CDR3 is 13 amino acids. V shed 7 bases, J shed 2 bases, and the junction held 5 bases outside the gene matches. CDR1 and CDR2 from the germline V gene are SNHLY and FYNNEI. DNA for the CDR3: TGTGCCAGCAAGCCCGGGACAGCCTACGAGCAGTACTTC. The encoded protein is CASKPGTAYEQYF.

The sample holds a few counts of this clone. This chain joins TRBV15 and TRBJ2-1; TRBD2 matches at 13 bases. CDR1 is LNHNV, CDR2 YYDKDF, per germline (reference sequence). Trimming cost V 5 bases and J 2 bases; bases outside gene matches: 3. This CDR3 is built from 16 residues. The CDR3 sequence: CATSGTSGDAYNEQFF. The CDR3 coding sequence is TGTGCCACCAGCGGGACTAGCGGGGATGCCTACAATGAGCAGTTCTTC.

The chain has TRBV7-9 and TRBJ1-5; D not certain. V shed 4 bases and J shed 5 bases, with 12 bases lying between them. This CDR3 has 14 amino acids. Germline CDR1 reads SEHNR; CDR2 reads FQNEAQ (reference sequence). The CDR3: CASSSTEKDQPQHF. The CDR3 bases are TGTGCCAGCAGCTCTACAGAGAAGGATCAGCCCCAGCATTTT.

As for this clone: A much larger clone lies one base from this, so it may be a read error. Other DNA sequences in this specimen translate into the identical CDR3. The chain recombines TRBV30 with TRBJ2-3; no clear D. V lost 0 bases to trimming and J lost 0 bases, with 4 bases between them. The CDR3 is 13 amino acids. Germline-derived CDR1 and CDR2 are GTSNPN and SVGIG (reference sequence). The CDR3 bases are TGTGCCTGGAGTGTAGGGAGCACAGATACGCAGTATTTT. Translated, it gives CAWSVGSTDTQYF. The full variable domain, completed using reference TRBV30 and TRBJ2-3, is SQTIHQWPATLVQPVGSPLSLECTVEGTSNPNLYWYRQAAGRGLQLLFYSVGIGQISSEVPQNLSASRPQDRQFILSSKKLLLSDSGFYLCAWSVGSTDTQYFGPGTRLTVL.

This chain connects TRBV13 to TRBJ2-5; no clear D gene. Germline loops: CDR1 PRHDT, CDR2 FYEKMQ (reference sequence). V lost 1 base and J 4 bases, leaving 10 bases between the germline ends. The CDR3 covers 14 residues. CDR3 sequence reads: CASSLARPLETQYF. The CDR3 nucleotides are TGTGCCAGCAGCTTAGCCAGGCCTTTAGAGACCCAGTACTTC.

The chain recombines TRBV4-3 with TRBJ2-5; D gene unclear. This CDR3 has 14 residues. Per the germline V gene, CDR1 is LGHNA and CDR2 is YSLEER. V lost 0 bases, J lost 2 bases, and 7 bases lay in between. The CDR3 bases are TGCGCCAGCAGCCAAGAGCGCCAGCAAGAGACCCAGTACTTC. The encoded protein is CASSQERQQETQYF.

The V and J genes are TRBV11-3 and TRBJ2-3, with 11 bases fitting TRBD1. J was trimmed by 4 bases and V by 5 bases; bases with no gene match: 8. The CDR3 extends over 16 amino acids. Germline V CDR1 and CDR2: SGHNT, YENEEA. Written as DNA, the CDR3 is TGTGCCAGCAGCCCGAGTGGACAGGGGGCAGCAGATACGCAGTATTTT. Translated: CASSPSGQGAADTQYF.

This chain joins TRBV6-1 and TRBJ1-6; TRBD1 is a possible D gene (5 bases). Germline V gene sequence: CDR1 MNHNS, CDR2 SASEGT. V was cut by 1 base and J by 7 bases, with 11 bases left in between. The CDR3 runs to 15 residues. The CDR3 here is CASSEEGAGNSPLHF. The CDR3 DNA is TGTGCCAGCAGTGAAGAGGGAGCAGGGAATTCACCCCTCCACTTT.

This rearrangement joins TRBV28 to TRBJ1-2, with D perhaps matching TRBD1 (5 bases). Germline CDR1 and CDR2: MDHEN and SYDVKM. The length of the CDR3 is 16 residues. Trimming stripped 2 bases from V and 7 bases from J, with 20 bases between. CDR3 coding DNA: TGTGCCAGCAGTTTAGGGGCAGGGAAAGTACAAGGTGGCTACACCTTC. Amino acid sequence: CASSLGAGKVQGGYTF.

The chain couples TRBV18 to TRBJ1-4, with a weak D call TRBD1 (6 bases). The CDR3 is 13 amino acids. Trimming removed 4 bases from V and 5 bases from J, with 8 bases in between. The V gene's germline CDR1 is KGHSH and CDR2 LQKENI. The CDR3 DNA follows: TGTGCCAGCTCACAGGACAGAAATGAAAAACTGTTTTTT. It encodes CASSQDRNEKLFF.

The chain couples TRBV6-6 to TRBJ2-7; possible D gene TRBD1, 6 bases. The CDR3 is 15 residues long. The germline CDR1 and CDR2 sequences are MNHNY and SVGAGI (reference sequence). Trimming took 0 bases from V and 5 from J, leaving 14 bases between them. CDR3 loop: CASSYSTGPSHEQYF. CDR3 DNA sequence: TGTGCCAGCAGTTACTCGACAGGTCCCTCACACGAGCAGTACTTC.

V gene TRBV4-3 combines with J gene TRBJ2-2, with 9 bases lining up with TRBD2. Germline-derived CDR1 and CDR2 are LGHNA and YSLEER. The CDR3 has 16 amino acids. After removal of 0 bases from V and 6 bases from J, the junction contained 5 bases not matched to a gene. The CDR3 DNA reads TGCGCCAGCAGCCAAGATCCGGGACTAGCCGCCGGGGAGCTGTTTTTT. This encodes CASSQDPGLAAGELFF.

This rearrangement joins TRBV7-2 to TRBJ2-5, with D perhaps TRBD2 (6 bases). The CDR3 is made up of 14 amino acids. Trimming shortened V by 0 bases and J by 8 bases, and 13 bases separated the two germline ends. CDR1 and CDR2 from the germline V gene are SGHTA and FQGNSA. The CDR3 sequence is CASSLAQAAGTQYF. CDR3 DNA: TGTGCCAGCAGCTTAGCGCAGGCAGCGGGCACCCAGTACTTC.

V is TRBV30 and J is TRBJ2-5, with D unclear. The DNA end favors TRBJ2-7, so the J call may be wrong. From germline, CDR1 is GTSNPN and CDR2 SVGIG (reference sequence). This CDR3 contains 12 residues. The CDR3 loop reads CAWSEVGYEQYF. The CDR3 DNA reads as TGTGCCTGGAGTGAAGTCGGGTACGAGCAGTACTTC.

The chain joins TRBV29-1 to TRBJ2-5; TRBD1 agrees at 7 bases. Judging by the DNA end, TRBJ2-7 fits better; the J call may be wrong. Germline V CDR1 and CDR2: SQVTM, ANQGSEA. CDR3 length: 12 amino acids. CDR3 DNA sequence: TGCAGCGTGGGACAGCATCTTTACGAGCAGTACTTC. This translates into CSVGQHLYEQYF.